The clone carrying this T cell receptor (beta chain) came up a few times. As for time point: blood at routine non-recurrence follow-up after resection. Sequencing was performed on whole RNA extracted from tumor and nontumor lung tissue, or from frozen PBMC, and the material was left unsorted. The data stem from a study of spatial heterogeneity in lung cancer. TCR cDNA molecules each had a unique molecular identifier. TCRdb called the 5' RACE reads again in MiXCR, with one record for every CDR3 protein. The sample lists around 120,000 distinct CDR3 sequences; more than 9% were seen once. The CDR3 is 14 residues long. Per the germline V gene, CDR1 is SGHRS and CDR2 is YFSETQ. Trimming removed 5 bases from V and 2 bases from J; junction bases left unmatched: 4.

The source was PBMCs, collected at follow-up. The genes are TRBV5-1 and TRBJ2-5, with TRBD2 matching 9 bases. This sequence was found in a male donor with early-stage non-small cell lung cancer. CDR3 sequence: CASSPGLAQETQYF. In nucleotides, the CDR3 is TGCGCCAGCAGTCCCGGACTAGCGCAAGAGACCCAGTACTTC.